This T cell receptor beta chain is drawn from a study of blood T cells in healthy people across ages. This clonotype appeared many times. Germline V gives CDR1 MNHEY, CDR2 SVGEGT. Trimming cost V 3 bases and J 5 bases; bases outside gene matches: 8. The CDR3 covers 15 residues. A second about 6 to 11 cycle PCR used barcoded and J-beta primers. In TCRdb, the 5' RACE reads were re-called with MiXCR into one record per CDR3 protein. There are 850,000 to 950,000 distinct CDR3 sequences in the sample; under 30% occur only once, and roughly a sixth lies in the top ten. V gene TRBV6-2 or TRBV6-3 combines with J gene TRBJ2-5; 8 positions agree with TRBD1. The TCR comes from a woman aged 80 or older in good health. The sequenced sample was blood. The CDR3 loop is CASSYGRGRGETQYF. Here the CDR3 DNA reads TGTGCCAGCAGTTATGGCAGGGGGCGAGGGGAGACCCAGTACTTC.